What follows describes a single T cell receptor (beta chain). Its antigen is unidentified. The sample originates from a study of T cell responses to AZD1222 COVID-19 vaccine. Study-wide points: Targets within unmutated variant regions were reportedly found for nearly half of spike-specific TCRs. Seropositive status at baseline applied to only 5 or 6 AZD1222 recipients.

Only in-frame clones appear in the TCRdb table, and some are missing; sequencing was by immunoSEQ multiplex PCR. The table records some 150,000 clones, 90% of them present only once. The CDR3 consists of 13 residues. V was clipped by 3 bases and J by 9 bases; unmatched bases: 8. The receptor was derived from an adult in good health. The gene calls are TRBV12-3 or TRBV12-4 and TRBJ2-7, with 7 bases lining up with TRBD1. The material sequenced was peripheral blood, taken on day 0 of AZD1222 vaccination. The CDR3 coding sequence is TGTGCCAGCAGTTTTAGAGACAGGGATTCGCAGTACTTC. Translated, it gives CASSFRDRDSQYF.